These 8 T cell receptor beta chains came from one sample sequenced in a study of CD8+ T cells in alopecia areata. cDNA serving as the sequencing template came from extracted, reverse transcribed RNA. Sequencing used immunoSEQ multiplex PCR; TCRdb keeps in-frame clones, though not all of them. The sample lists approximately 280,000 clones, roughly 60% occurring once. Treatment noted: oral pan-JAK inhibitor, 5-10 mg twice daily. This specimen was CD4+ T cells sorted from blood, taken at week 24, from a patient treated with tofacitinib. Receptors originate from a human donor with alopecia areata.

The chain carries TRBV9 and TRBJ2-1; maybe TRBD2 (6 bases). Trimming removed 4 bases at V and 0 bases at J, with 14 bases between. CDR1 SGDLS and CDR2 YYNGEE come from the germline V gene. The CDR3 spans 16 residues. DNA for the CDR3: TGTGCCAGCAGCCCGAGGCGGGAAACCTCCTACAATGAGCAGTTCTTC. This codes for CASSPRRETSYNEQFF.

This sequence joins TRBV2 and TRBJ2-3; D perhaps matches TRBD1 (7 bases). CDR3 length: 20 residues. Trimming pared 6 bases from V and 7 bases from J, leaving 35 bases between. Germline V lookup: CDR1 SNHLY, CDR2 FYNNEI. The CDR3 bases are TGTGCCAGCAGCTCCTGGAGGGGGACAGATCCTACCCGGTCACAACATACGCAGTATTTT. This codes for CASSSWRGTDPTRSQHTQYF.

Only one count was recorded for this clone. The V call is TRBV2, the J call TRBJ1-1; no firm D call. The ends were cut back, 4 bases at V and 7 bases at J, with 10 bases in the middle. The CDR3 covers 12 residues. The germline V gene has CDR1 SNHLY and CDR2 FYNNEI. The CDR3 nucleotides are TGTGCCAGCAGTGTGGTCATCGATGAAGCTTTCTTT. It translates to CASSVVIDEAFF. The variable domain in full, with the rest retrieved from reference TRBV2 and TRBJ1-1, is EPEVTQTPSHQVTQMGQEVILRCVPISNHLYFYWYRQILGQKVEFLVSFYNNEISEKSEIFDDQFSVERPDGSNFTLKIRSTKLEDSAMYFCASSVVIDEAFFGQGTRLTVV.

V usage is TRBV18 and J usage is TRBJ2-7; TRBD1 or TRBD2 may be the D gene (5 bases each). The V and J ends lost 3 bases and 3 bases respectively, with 9 bases between them. This CDR3 region has 13 residues. Germline lookup yields CDR1 KGHSH and CDR2 LQKENI. For the CDR3, the DNA is TGTGCCAGCTCACCCGGGGCCCACTACGAGCAGTACTTC. Protein: CASSPGAHYEQYF.

The gene calls are TRBV27 and TRBJ2-7, with D tentatively TRBD2 (6 bases). Germline V gene sequence: CDR1 MNHEY, CDR2 SMNVEV (reference sequence). There are 17 residues in the CDR3. Trimming cost V 3 bases and J 0 bases, with 18 bases left between them. CDR3 loop: CASSLVLGGRDSYEQYF. The CDR3 bases are TGTGCCAGCAGTTTGGTTCTCGGGGGACGTGACTCCTACGAGCAGTACTTC.

This clone was seen only a few times. The chain couples TRBV25-1 to TRBJ1-4; D gene ambiguous. V lost 0 bases to trimming and J lost 0 bases, with 8 bases between them. This CDR3 has 16 residues. Germline-derived CDR1 and CDR2 are MGHDK and SYGVNS. This chain's CDR3 is CASSEYEGATNEKLFF. The DNA for the CDR3 is TGTGCCAGCAGTGAATATGAAGGAGCAACTAATGAAAAACTGTTTTTT.

This clone has just a few counts. The rearrangement links TRBV9 to TRBJ2-7; no reliable D call. CDR1 is SGDLS and CDR2 is YYNGEE in the germline V gene. V gave up 0 bases and J gave up 5 bases, with 12 bases separating them. The CDR3 runs to 14 residues. CDR3 DNA: TGTGCCAGCAGCGTAGGGGGAAGGTCCGACGAGCAGTACTTC. Translation gives CASSVGGRSDEQYF.

The chain links TRBV5-6 to TRBJ1-2; D unresolved. This CDR3 spans 15 amino acids. V was pared by 5 bases and J by 0 bases, with 14 bases between. The germline V gene has CDR1 SGHDT and CDR2 YYEEEE. The CDR3 DNA sequence: TGTGCCAGCAGTTTGACGGGATCGCCTAACTATGGCTACACCTTC. Its translation: CASSLTGSPNYGYTF.